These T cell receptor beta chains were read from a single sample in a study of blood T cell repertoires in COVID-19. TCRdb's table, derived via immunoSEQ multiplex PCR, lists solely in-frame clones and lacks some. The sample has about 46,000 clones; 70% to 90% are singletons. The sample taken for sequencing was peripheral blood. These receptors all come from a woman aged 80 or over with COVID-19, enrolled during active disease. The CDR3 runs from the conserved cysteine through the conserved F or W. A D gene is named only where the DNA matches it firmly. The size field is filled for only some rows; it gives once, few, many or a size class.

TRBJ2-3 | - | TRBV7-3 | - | CASSPFGGNTDTQYF | TGTGCCAGCAGCCCCTTTGGGGGCAACACAGATACGCAGTATTTT
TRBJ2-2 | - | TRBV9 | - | CASSRETGELFF | TGTGCCAGCAGCAGAGAGACCGGGGAGCTGTTTTTT
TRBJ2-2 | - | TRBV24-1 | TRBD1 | CATQGDRATGELFF | TGTGCCACCCAGGGGGACAGGGCCACCGGGGAGCTGTTTTTT
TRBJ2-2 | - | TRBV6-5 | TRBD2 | CASSYSIAGGPRELFF | TGTGCCAGCAGTTACTCGATAGCGGGGGGGCCGAGGGAGCTGTTTTTT
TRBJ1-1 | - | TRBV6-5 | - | CASRNTIMNTEAFF | TGTGCCAGCAGGAATACAATCATGAACACTGAAGCTTTCTTT
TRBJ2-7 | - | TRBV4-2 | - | CASSQDRAGYYEQYF | TGTGCCAGCAGCCAAGACAGGGCGGGGTACTACGAGCAGTACTTC
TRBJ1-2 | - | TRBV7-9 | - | CASTVGGSLSNYGYTF | TGTGCCAGCACCGTGGGGGGGAGCCTATCTAACTATGGCTACACCTTC
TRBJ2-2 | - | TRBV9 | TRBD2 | CASSVSGGPTGELFF | TGTGCCAGCAGCGTTAGCGGGGGGCCCACCGGGGAGCTGTTTTTT
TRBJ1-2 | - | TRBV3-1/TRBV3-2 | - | CASSQIGASGYTF | TGTGCCAGCAGCCAAATAGGGGCGAGCGGCTACACCTTC
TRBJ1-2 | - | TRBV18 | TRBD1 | CASSPGEGAYGYTF | TGTGCCAGCTCACCAGGCGAGGGGGCCTATGGCTACACCTTC
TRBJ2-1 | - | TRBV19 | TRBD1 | CASAEGQGSYNEQFF | TGTGCCAGTGCCGAGGGACAGGGCTCCTACAATGAGCAGTTCTTC
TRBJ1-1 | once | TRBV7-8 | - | CASRVLGGSSTEAFF | TGTGCCAGCAGGGTACTGGGAGGGTCTTCCACTGAAGCTTTCTTT
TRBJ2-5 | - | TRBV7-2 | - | CASTARGGYQETQYF | TGTGCCAGCACCGCGCGGGGCGGGTACCAAGAGACCCAGTACTTC
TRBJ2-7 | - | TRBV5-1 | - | CASSFSTGRTYEQYF | TGCGCCAGCAGCTTTTCGACAGGAAGAACCTACGAGCAGTACTTC
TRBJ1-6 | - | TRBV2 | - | CASSVDPRQDNSPLHF | TGTGCCAGCAGTGTAGACCCCAGACAGGATAATTCACCCCTCCACTTT
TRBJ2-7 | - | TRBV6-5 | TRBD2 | CASRQLAGFSYEQYF | TGTGCCAGCAGGCAACTAGCGGGGTTCTCCTACGAGCAGTACTTC
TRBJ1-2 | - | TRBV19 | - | CASSARTRRASGYTF | TGTGCCAGTAGCGCCCGGACAAGAAGGGCGAGTGGCTACACCTTC
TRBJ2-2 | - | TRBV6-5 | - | CASTLPRGELFF | TGTGCCAGCACCCTGCCCCGGGGGGAGCTGTTTTTT
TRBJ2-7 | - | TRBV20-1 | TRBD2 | CSARTSNEQYF | TGCAGTGCCCGGACTAGTAACGAGCAGTACTTC
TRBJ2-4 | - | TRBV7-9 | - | CASSVASGGKNIQYF | TGTGCCAGCAGCGTTGCCTCAGGGGGGAAAAACATTCAGTACTTC
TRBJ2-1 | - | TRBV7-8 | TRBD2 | CASSPVAGGPYREQFF | TGTGCCAGCAGCCCAGTAGCGGGGGGTCCCTACAGGGAGCAGTTCTTC
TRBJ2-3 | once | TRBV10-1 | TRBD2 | CASSASGTSDTDTQYF | TGCGCCAGCAGTGCATCCGGGACTAGCGACACAGATACGCAGTATTTT
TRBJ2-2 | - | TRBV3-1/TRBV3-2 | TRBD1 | CASRLGQGTGELFF | TGTGCCAGCAGGCTAGGACAGGGTACCGGGGAGCTGTTTTTT
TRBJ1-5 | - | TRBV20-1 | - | CSASEDNNQPQHF | TGCAGTGCTAGTGAGGACAATAATCAGCCCCAGCATTTT
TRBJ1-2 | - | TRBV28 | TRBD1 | CASRNGGAGGQEGYTF | TGTGCCAGCCGAAATGGAGGGGCAGGGGGCCAGGAAGGCTACACCTTC
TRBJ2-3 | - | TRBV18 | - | CASSPDSPVTDTQYF | TGTGCCAGCTCACCAGACAGTCCCGTCACAGATACGCAGTATTTT
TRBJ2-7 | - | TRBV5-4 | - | CASSLDTYEQYF | TGTGCCAGCAGCTTGGACACGTACGAGCAGTACTTC
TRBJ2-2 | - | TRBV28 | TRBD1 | CASHAGTGSFGELFF | TGTGCCAGTCATGCCGGGACAGGGAGTTTCGGGGAGCTGTTTTTT
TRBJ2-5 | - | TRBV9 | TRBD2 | CASSGGYSGLGLQETQYF | TGTGCCAGCAGCGGTGGGTATAGCGGACTAGGCCTACAAGAGACCCAGTACTTC
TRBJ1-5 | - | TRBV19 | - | CASNLGGRQSNQPQHF | TGTGCCAGTAATTTGGGGGGAAGACAGTCTAATCAGCCCCAGCATTTT
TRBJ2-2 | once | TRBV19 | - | CASSASAYSGELFF | TGTGCCAGTAGTGCTAGCGCATACTCTGGGGAGCTGTTTTTT
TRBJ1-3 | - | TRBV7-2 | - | CASSPAGTSGNTIYF | TGTGCCAGCAGCCCCGCGGGGACCTCTGGAAACACCATATATTTT
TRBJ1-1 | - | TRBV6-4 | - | CASSLQMNTEAFF | TGTGCCAGCAGTTTACAGATGAACACTGAAGCTTTCTTT
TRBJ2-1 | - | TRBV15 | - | CATSRAGTHLGGEQFF | TGTGCCACCAGCAGAGCCGGGACTCACCTCGGTGGTGAGCAGTTCTTC
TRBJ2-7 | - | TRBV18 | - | CASSPLEAYEQYF | TGTGCCAGCTCACCCCTCGAGGCCTACGAGCAGTACTTC
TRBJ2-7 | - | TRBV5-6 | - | CASSSGFGAYEQYF | TGTGCCAGCAGCTCGGGGTTTGGGGCCTACGAGCAGTACTTC
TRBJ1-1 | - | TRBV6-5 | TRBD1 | CASSLQGATEAFF | TGTGCCAGCAGCCTACAGGGGGCGACTGAAGCTTTCTTT
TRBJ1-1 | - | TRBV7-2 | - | CASSTTSEAFF | TGTGCCAGCAGTACTACAAGCGAAGCTTTCTTT
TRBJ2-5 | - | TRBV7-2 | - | CASSLAAGGGETQYF | TGTGCCAGCAGCTTAGCGGCAGGGGGAGGAGAGACCCAGTACTTC
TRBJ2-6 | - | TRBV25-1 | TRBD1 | CASSRDRGSGANVLTF | TGTGCCAGCAGCCGGGACAGGGGCTCTGGGGCCAACGTCCTGACTTTC
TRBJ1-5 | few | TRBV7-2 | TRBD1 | CASGTGRNQPQHF | TGTGCCAGCGGGACAGGGCGCAATCAGCCCCAGCATTTT
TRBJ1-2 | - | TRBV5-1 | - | CASSLDGDYGYTF | TGCGCCAGCAGCTTGGACGGTGACTATGGCTACACCTTC
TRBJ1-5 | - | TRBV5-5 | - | CASSLAGYSNQPQHF | TGTGCCAGCAGTTTGGCAGGGTATAGCAATCAGCCCCAGCATTTT
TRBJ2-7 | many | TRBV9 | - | CASSVGTRGKYEQYF | TGTGCCAGCAGCGTAGGCACGCGGGGTAAATACGAGCAGTACTTC
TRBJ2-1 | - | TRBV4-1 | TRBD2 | CASSHVSGTSGRRGNEQFF | TGCGCCAGCAGCCACGTCTCCGGGACTAGCGGGAGGAGGGGGAATGAGCAGTTCTTC
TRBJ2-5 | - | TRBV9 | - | CASTPGGGETQYF | TGTGCCAGCACTCCCGGAGGTGGAGAGACCCAGTACTTC
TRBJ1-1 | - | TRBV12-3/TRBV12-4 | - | CASSTQGETEAFF | TGTGCCAGCAGTACACAGGGAGAGACTGAAGCTTTCTTT
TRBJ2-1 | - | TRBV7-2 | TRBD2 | CASSFPAGGQLGNEQFF | TGTGCCAGCAGCTTTCCAGCGGGGGGGCAATTGGGAAATGAGCAGTTCTTC
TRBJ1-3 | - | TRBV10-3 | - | CAISDPALLSGNTIYF | TGTGCCATCAGTGACCCCGCACTACTCTCTGGAAACACCATATATTTT
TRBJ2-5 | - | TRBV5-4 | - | CASSPTRGAVQETQYF | TGTGCCAGCAGCCCGACTCGGGGGGCCGTCCAAGAGACCCAGTACTTC